A single sample is the source of the 2 T cell receptor beta chains below, sequenced in a study of monozygotic twins with inflammatory bowel disease. Using the 5' RACE reads, TCRdb records one entry per CDR3 protein without DNA. The sample table sets out more than 300,000 distinct CDR3 sequences. The sequencing sample was made of blood. The receptors were sampled from a human donor with ulcerative colitis or Crohn's disease, or a healthy co-twin of an affected twin (not recorded which).

The V and J genes are TRBV19 and TRBJ2-7; the D call of TRBD1 rests on TCRdb alone, since no DNA is present to check it. The CDR3 length is 14 residues. CDR1 and CDR2 (germline): LNHDA, SQIVND (reference sequence). The CDR3 here is CASSHRGGTYEQYF.

The chain employs TRBV21-1 and TRBJ2-7; TCRdb picks TRBD1, but there is no DNA to check that call. TRBV21-1 is listed as a pseudogene. CDR3 length: 14 amino acids. CDR3 in amino acids: CASSKVRAALEQYF.